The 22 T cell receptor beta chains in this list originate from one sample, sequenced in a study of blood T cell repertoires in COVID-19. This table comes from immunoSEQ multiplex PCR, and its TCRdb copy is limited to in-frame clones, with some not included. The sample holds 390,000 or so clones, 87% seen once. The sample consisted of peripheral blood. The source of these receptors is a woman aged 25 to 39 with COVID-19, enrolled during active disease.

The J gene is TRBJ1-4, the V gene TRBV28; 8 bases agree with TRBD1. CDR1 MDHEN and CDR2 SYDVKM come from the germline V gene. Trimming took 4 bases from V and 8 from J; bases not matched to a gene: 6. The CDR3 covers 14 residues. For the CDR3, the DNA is TGTGCCAGCAGTTCAGGGGGCGGGGTGGAAAAACTGTTTTTT. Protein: CASSSGGGVEKLFF.

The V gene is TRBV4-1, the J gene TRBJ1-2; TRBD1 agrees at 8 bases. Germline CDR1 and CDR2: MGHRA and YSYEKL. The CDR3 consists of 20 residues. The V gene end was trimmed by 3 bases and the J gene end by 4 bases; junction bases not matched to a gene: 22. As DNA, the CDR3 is TGCGCCAGCAGCCAGACCCGAAGCCTGGTAGGACAGGGCGTCATCTATGGCTACACCTTC. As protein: CASSQTRSLVGQGVIYGYTF.

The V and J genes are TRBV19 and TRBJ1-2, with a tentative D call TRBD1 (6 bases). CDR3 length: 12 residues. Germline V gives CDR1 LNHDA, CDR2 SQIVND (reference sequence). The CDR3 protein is CASGRGDYGYTF. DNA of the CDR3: TGTGCTTCGGGCAGGGGTGACTATGGCTACACCTTC.

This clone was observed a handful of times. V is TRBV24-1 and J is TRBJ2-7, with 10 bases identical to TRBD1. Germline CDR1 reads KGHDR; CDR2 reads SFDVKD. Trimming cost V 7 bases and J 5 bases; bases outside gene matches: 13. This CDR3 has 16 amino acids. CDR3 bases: TGTGCCACCAGCCCCGGGACAGGGGAGTCCAGAGACGAGCAGTACTTC. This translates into CATSPGTGESRDEQYF.

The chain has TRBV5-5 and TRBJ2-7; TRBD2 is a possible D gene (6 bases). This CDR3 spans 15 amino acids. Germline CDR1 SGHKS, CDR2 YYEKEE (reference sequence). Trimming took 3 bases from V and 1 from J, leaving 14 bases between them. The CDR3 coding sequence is TGTGCCAGCAGCTCCGATAGCGGAAAGTCCTACGAGCAGTACTTC. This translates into CASSSDSGKSYEQYF.

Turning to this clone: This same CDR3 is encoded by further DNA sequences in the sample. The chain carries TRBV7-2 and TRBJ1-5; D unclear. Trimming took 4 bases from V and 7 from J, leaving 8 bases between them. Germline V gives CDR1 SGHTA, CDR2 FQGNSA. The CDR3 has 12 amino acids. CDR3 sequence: CASSSSGQPQHF. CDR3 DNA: TGTGCCAGCAGCTCCTCGGGACAGCCCCAGCATTTT.

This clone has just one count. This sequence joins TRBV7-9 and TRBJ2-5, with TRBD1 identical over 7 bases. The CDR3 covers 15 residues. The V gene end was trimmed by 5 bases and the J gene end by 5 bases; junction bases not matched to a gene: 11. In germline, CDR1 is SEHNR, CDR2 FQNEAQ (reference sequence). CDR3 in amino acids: CASSRTGGLQETQYF. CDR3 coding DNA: TGTGCCAGCAGCCGGACAGGCGGGCTGCAGGAGACCCAGTACTTC.

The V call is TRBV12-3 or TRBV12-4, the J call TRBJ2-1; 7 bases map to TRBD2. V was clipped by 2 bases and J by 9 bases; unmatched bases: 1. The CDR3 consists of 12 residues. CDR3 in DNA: TGTGCCAGCAGTTTATCGGGGGGTGAGCAGTTCTTC. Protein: CASSLSGGEQFF.

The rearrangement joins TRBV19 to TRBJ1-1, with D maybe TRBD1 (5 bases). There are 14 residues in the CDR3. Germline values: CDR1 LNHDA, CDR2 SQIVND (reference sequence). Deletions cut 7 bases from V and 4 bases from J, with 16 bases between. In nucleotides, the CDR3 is TGTGCCAGTACCCCCCAGGGTCGGAGCACTGAAGCTTTCTTT. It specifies CASTPQGRSTEAFF.

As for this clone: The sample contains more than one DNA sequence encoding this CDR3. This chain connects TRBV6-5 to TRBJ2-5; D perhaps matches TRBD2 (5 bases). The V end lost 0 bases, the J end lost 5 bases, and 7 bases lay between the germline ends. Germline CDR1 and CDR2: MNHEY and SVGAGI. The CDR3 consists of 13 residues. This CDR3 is CASSYSGGETQYF. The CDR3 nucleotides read TGTGCCAGCAGTTACTCTGGCGGGGAGACCCAGTACTTC.

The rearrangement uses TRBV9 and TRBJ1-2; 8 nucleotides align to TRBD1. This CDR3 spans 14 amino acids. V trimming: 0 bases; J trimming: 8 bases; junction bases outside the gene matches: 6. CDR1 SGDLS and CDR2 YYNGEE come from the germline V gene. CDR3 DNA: TGTGCCAGCAGCGTAGGCGCAGGGGGCTTCGGCTACACCTTC. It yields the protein CASSVGAGGFGYTF.

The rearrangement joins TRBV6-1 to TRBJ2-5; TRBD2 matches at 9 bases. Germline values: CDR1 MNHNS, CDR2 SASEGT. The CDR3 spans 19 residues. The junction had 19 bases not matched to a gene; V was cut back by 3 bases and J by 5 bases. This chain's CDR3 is CASSDRTALLAGAAETQYF. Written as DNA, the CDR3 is TGTGCCAGCAGTGATCGGACAGCTCTTTTAGCGGGAGCCGCCGAGACCCAGTACTTC.

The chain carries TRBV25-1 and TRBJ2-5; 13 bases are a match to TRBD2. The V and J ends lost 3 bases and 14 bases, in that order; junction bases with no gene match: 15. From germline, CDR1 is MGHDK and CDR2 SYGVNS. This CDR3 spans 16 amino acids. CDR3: CASSEPGLAGIGPRYF. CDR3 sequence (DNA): TGTGCCAGCAGTGAGCCGGGACTAGCGGGGATCGGACCGCGCTACTTC.

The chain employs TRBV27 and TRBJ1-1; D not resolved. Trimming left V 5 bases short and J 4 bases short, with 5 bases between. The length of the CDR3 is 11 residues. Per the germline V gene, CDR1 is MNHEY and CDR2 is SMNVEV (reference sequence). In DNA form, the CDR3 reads TGTGCCAGCAGTGTCGGCACTGAAGCTTTCTTT. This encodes CASSVGTEAFF.

The CDR3 DNA reads TGTGCCAGTAGTATTGGCCTAGTCCCCAATGAGCAGTTCTTC. Translating it yields CASSIGLVPNEQFF. V and J are TRBV19 and TRBJ2-1; D is unresolved. Per the germline V gene, CDR1 is LNHDA and CDR2 is SQIVND (reference sequence). Deletions cut 3 bases from V and 6 bases from J, with 12 bases between. The CDR3 length is 14 residues. The full variable domain, completed using reference TRBV19 and TRBJ2-1, is DGGITQSPKYLFRKEGQNVTLSCEQNLNHDAMYWYRQDPGQGLRLIYYSQIVNDFQKGDIAEGYSVSREKKESFPLTVTSAQKNPTAFYLCASSIGLVPNEQFFGPGTRLTVL.

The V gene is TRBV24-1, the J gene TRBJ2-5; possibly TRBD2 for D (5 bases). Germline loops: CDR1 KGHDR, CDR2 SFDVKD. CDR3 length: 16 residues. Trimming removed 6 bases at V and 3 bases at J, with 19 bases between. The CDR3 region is CATSIGPAVGEETQYF. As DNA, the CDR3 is TGTGCCACCAGTATTGGTCCGGCTGTCGGGGAAGAGACCCAGTACTTC.

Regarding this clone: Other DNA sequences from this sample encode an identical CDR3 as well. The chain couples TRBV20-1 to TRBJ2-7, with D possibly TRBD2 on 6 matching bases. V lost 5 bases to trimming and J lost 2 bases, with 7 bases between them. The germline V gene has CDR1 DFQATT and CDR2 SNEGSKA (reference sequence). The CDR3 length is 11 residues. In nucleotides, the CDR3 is TGCAGTGCTCGACTAGCCTACGAGCAGTACTTC. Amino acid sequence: CSARLAYEQYF.

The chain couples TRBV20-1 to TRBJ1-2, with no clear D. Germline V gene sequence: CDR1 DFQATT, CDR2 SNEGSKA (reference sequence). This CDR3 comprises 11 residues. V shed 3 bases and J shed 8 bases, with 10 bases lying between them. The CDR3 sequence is CSARATRGYTF. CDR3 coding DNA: TGCAGTGCTAGGGCGACTAGAGGCTACACCTTC.

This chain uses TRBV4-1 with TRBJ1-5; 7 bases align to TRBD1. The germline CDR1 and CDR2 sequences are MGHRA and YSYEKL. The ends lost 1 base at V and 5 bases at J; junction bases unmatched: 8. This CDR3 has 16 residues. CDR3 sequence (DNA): TGCGCCAGCAGCCAAGGATGGGGACAGATGGATCAGCCCCAGCATTTT. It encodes CASSQGWGQMDQPQHF.

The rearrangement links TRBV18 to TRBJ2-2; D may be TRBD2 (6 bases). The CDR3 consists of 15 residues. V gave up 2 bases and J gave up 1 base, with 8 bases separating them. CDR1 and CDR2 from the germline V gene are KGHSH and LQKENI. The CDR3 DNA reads TGTGCCAGCTCACCAGGGGAGGAGAACACCGGGGAGCTGTTTTTT. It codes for CASSPGEENTGELFF.

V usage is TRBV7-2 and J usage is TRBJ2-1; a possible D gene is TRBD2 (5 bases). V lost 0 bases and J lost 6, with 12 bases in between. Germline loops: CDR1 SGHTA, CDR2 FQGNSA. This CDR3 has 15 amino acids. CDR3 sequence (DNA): TGTGCCAGCAGCTTAGCGCGGAGGACTCCCAATGAGCAGTTCTTC. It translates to CASSLARRTPNEQFF. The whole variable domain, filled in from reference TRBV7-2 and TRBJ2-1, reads GAGVSQSPSNKVTEKGKDVELRCDPISGHTALYWYRQSLGQGLEFLIYFQGNSAPDKSGLPSDRFSAERTGGSVSTLTIQRTQQEDSAVYLCASSLARRTPNEQFFGPGTRLTVL.

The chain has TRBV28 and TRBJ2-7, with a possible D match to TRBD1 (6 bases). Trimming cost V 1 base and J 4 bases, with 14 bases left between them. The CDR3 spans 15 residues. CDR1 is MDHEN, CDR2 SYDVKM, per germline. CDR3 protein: CASSLSGTPYYEQYF. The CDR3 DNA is TGTGCCAGCAGTTTATCGGGGACACCTTATTACGAGCAGTACTTC.